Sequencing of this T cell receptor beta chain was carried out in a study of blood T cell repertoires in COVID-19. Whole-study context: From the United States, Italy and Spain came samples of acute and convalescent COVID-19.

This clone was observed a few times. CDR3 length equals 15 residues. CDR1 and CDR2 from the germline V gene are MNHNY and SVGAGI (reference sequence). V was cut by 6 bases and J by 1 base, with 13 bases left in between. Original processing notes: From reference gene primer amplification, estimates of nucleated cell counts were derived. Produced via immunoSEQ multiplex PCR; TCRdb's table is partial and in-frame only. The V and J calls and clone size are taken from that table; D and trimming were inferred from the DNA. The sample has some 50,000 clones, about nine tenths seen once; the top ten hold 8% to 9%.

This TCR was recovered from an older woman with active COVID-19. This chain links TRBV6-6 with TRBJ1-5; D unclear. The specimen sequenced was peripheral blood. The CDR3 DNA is TGTGCCAGCAGGCCTGGGCAGATCAGCAATCAGCCCCAGCATTTT. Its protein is CASRPGQISNQPQHF.